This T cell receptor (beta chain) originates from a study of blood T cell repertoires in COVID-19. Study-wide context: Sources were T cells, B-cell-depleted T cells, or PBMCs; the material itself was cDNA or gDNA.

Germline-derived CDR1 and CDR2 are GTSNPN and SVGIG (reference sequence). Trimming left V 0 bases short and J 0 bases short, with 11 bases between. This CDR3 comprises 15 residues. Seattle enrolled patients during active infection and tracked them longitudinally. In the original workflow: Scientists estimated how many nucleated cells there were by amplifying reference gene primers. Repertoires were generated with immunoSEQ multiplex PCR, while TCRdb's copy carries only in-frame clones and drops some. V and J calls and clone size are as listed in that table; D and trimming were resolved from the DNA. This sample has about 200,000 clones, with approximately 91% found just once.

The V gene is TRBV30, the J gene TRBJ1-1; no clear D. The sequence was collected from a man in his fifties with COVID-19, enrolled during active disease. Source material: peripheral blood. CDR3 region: CAWSVGRSLNTEAFF. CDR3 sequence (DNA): TGTGCCTGGAGTGTCGGCAGGTCCCTGAACACTGAAGCTTTCTTT. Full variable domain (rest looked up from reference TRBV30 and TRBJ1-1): SQTIHQWPATLVQPVGSPLSLECTVEGTSNPNLYWYRQAAGRGLQLLFYSVGIGQISSEVPQNLSASRPQDRQFILSSKKLLLSDSGFYLCAWSVGRSLNTEAFFGQGTRLTVV.